The clone carrying this TCR beta chain was picked up one time. Antigen specificity is unknown. Different DNA sequences within this sample yield the same CDR3. This sample was taken from a study of cytomegalovirus exposure and HLA in healthy donors. The V and J ends lost 3 bases and 4 bases respectively, with 19 bases between them. The CDR3 sequence is 16 residues long. Germline values: CDR1 SGHRS, CDR2 YFSETQ. General study findings and limits: As confirmed in vitro, a few CMV-associated chains were specific for CMV antigens. When presence/absence was analysed, sequencing depth was taken to be roughly uniform across donors. Usually a TCR sequence was rare, but some public TCRs were found in many donors.

Researchers ran the PCR with 60 Vbeta and 13 Jbeta primers. Generated by immunoSEQ multiplex PCR, the TCRdb table keeps only in-frame clones and is missing some. The table records roughly 140,000 clones, roughly 85% of them present only once. The TCR comes from a woman between 18 and 29 years old in good health and CMV-seronegative. Sequencing used PBMCs. V usage is TRBV5-1 and J usage is TRBJ2-5; D is perhaps TRBD2 (7 bases). The CDR3 is CASSYTPGGQTETQYF. The CDR3 DNA follows: TGCGCCAGCAGCTACACCCCGGGGGGACAAACAGAGACCCAGTACTTC.